Listed below are T cell receptor beta chains from one sample, sequenced in a study of identical twins' blood T cells. TCRdb used MiXCR to reprocess the 5' RACE reads, holding one entry per CDR3 protein. The table records roughly 340,000 distinct CDR3 sequences, about 28% of them present only once. The sequenced material came from PBMCs. The receptors come from a woman between 18 and 50 years old in good health. Each CDR3 is given with its conserved first and last residue. D genes are given only for firm matches. Clone sizes are given selectively: once, few, many, or a class where the clone is expanded.

V gene,clone size,D gene,J gene,CDR3 protein,CDR3 DNA
TRBV9,-,-,TRBJ2-2,CASSVDPYTGELFF,TGTGCCAGCAGCGTAGATCCATACACCGGGGAGCTGTTTTTT
TRBV29-1,many,TRBD2,TRBJ2-5,CSSRASGKETQYF,TGCAGCAGTCGAGCTAGCGGGAAAGAGACCCAGTACTTC
TRBV11-2,-,-,TRBJ2-2,CASTLLGAGELFF,TGTGCCAGCACCTTACTTGGGGCCGGGGAGCTGTTTTTT
TRBV29-1,few,TRBD1,TRBJ2-1,CSVGDRGYNEQFF,TGCAGCGTTGGGGACAGGGGTTACAATGAGCAGTTCTTC
TRBV6-1,few,-,TRBJ1-4,CASSEAHGYNEKLFF,TGTGCCAGCAGTGAAGCGCACGGATATAATGAAAAACTGTTTTTT
TRBV3-1,few,-,TRBJ2-7,CASSPYPGSYEQYF,TGTGCCAGCAGCCCCTACCCAGGGTCCTACGAGCAGTACTTC
TRBV5-1,many,-,TRBJ2-1,CASSLRLNEQFF,TGCGCCAGCAGCTTGCGTCTCAATGAGCAGTTCTTC
TRBV29-1,-,TRBD1,TRBJ1-2,CSVEKSTGVGGYTF,TGCAGCGTAGAGAAAAGTACAGGGGTCGGTGGCTACACCTTC
TRBV10-3,-,-,TRBJ2-7,CAISPAYEQYF,TGTGCCATCAGTCCTGCCTACGAGCAGTACTTC
TRBV7-7,few,-,TRBJ2-7,CASSPRRDSYEQYF,TGTGCCAGCAGCCCCCGACGGGACTCCTACGAGCAGTACTTC
TRBV20-1,-,TRBD1,TRBJ2-7,CSALLGQVFEQYF,TGCAGTGCTCTCCTGGGACAGGTGTTCGAGCAGTACTTC
TRBV20-1,-,TRBD1,TRBJ2-7,CSAGDRGPTYEQYF,TGCAGTGCAGGGGACAGGGGCCCGACCTACGAGCAGTACTTC
TRBV9,-,-,TRBJ2-5,CANSASRSHTQETQYF,TGTGCCAACAGCGCTAGTAGATCTCACACACAAGAGACCCAGTACTTC
TRBV13,few,TRBD1,TRBJ1-1,CASSLWTGSATEAFF,TGTGCCAGCAGCCTCTGGACAGGGTCGGCCACTGAAGCTTTCTTT
TRBV29-1,-,-,TRBJ2-2,CSVERGTTGELFF,TGCAGCGTAGAACGGGGCACTACCGGGGAGCTGTTTTTT
TRBV11-2,-,TRBD2,TRBJ2-3,CACSPRLAVSTDTQYF,TGTGCCTGCAGCCCCCGACTAGCGGTTAGCACAGATACGCAGTATTTT
TRBV7-9,-,-,TRBJ1-1,CASSLVAGYTEAFF,TGTGCCAGCAGCTTAGTTGCGGGGTACACTGAAGCTTTCTTT
TRBV6-5,few,-,TRBJ2-7,CASSGRLGYEQYF,TGTGCCAGCAGCGGCCGCCTCGGGTACGAGCAGTACTTC
TRBV6-5,few,-,TRBJ1-1,CASSYMGLAFF,TGTGCCAGCAGTTATATGGGGTTAGCTTTCTTT
TRBV29-1,-,TRBD1,TRBJ2-2,CSAFGQGTGELFF,TGCAGCGCCTTCGGACAGGGGACAGGGGAGCTGTTTTTT
TRBV6-2/TRBV6-3,few,-,TRBJ1-2,CASQMGFGYTF,TGTGCCAGTCAGATGGGATTTGGCTACACCTTC
TRBV19,-,-,TRBJ1-1,CASRYPGGGGMNTEAFF,TGTGCCAGTAGATACCCCGGGGGCGGCGGCATGAACACTGAAGCTTTCTTT
TRBV6-6,-,TRBD1,TRBJ2-1,CASSQNSRQGRSLFF,TGTGCCAGCAGCCAGAATAGTAGACAGGGAAGGTCCTTGTTCTTC
TRBV20-1,-,TRBD1,TRBJ2-2,CSARTRDSRNTGELFF,TGCAGTGCTAGAACCCGGGACAGCCGTAACACCGGGGAGCTGTTTTTT
TRBV24-1,-,-,TRBJ1-5,CASQDCNFHQPQHF,TGTGCCAGCCAGGACTGCAATTTTCATCAGCCCCAGCATTTT
TRBV7-9,-,-,TRBJ2-2,CASSLWGLTGELFF,TGTGCCAGCAGCTTATGGGGCCTGACGGGGGAGCTGTTTTTT
TRBV25-1,-,-,TRBJ1-1,CASSETVGYTEAFF,TGTGCCAGCAGTGAAACAGTGGGATACACTGAAGCTTTCTTT
TRBV7-2,-,-,TRBJ2-3,CASSLGGPPDTQYF,TGTGCCAGCAGCTTAGGTGGGCCCCCAGATACGCAGTATTTT
TRBV7-9,-,TRBD2,TRBJ2-1,CASSLGAGRSYTEQFF,TGTGCCAGCAGCTTAGGAGCGGGGAGGTCCTACACTGAGCAGTTCTTC
TRBV20-1,few,-,TRBJ1-1,CSAGYGASEAFF,TGCAGTGCTGGATACGGGGCCTCCGAAGCTTTCTTT
TRBV20-1,few,-,TRBJ1-2,CSAPSLSTNPNYGYTF,TGCAGTGCCCCGTCATTGAGCACGAACCCTAACTATGGCTACACCTTC
TRBV5-1,-,TRBD1,TRBJ1-1,CASSPASQGANTEAFF,TGCGCCAGCAGCCCAGCATCACAGGGGGCGAACACTGAAGCTTTCTTT
TRBV20-1,-,-,TRBJ2-7,CSARGLANYQSSHEQYF,TGCAGTGCTAGGGGGCTAGCGAATTACCAAAGCTCCCACGAGCAGTACTTC
TRBV5-1,few,-,TRBJ2-1,CASSTTDSNEQFF,TGCGCCAGCAGTACAACAGATTCCAATGAGCAGTTCTTC
TRBV3-1,-,TRBD1,TRBJ2-1,CASSQEYPQTGGFYEQFF,TGTGCCAGCAGCCAAGAATATCCCCAGACAGGGGGGTTCTATGAGCAGTTCTTC
TRBV5-1,-,-,TRBJ2-3,CASQLSGSATDTQYF,TGCGCCAGTCAGCTCAGCGGGTCTGCAACAGATACGCAGTATTTT
TRBV11-2,-,-,TRBJ2-3,CASSLEGRDTQYF,TGTGCCAGCAGCTTAGAAGGGAGGGATACGCAGTATTTT
TRBV20-1,-,-,TRBJ1-5,CSATRTVDRPQHF,TGCAGTGCTACCCGCACGGTTGATCGGCCCCAGCATTTT
TRBV12-3/TRBV12-4,-,TRBD1,TRBJ2-1,CASSLDRWGEQFF,TGTGCCAGCAGCCTGGACAGGTGGGGTGAGCAGTTCTTC
TRBV5-1,-,-,TRBJ2-3,CASRAGTGTDTQYF,TGCGCCAGCAGGGCCGGGACTGGCACAGATACGCAGTATTTT
TRBV9,few,-,TRBJ1-4,CASSVGNVGNEKLFF,TGTGCCAGCAGCGTAGGGAACGTAGGCAATGAAAAACTGTTTTTT
TRBV7-8,few,-,TRBJ1-2,CASSLADSYGYTF,TGTGCCAGCAGCTTAGCTGACAGCTATGGCTACACCTTC
TRBV11-3,few,-,TRBJ1-6,CASSLNPGTQALHF,TGTGCCAGCAGCTTAAACCCGGGGACTCAGGCCCTCCACTTT
TRBV7-9,-,TRBD1,TRBJ1-1,CASSSDRVARGAFF,TGTGCCAGCAGCTCGGACAGGGTTGCCCGGGGAGCTTTCTTT
TRBV11-2,-,-,TRBJ2-3,CASSLVTGTLDTQYF,TGTGCCAGCAGCTTAGTAACAGGGACACTGGATACGCAGTATTTT
TRBV20-1,-,-,TRBJ2-1,CSARVLATYNEQFF,TGCAGTGCTAGAGTACTGGCGACATACAATGAGCAGTTCTTC
TRBV5-1,-,-,TRBJ2-3,CASSLRGVFSTDTQYF,TGCGCCAGCAGCTTGAGGGGGGTTTTTTCCACAGATACGCAGTATTTT
TRBV10-3,-,-,TRBJ1-1,CAISGRTEAFF,TGTGCCATCAGTGGGAGGACTGAAGCTTTCTTT
TRBV28,many,-,TRBJ1-2,CASSLSRSAYSSYGYTF,TGTGCCAGCAGTTTAAGTCGGTCAGCTTACTCCTCCTATGGCTACACCTTC
TRBV10-3,-,-,TRBJ2-3,CAISEGYGGRTTDTQYF,TGTGCCATCAGTGAGGGGTATGGCGGGCGGACCACAGATACGCAGTATTTT
TRBV5-4,-,TRBD1,TRBJ2-3,CASNQPGTGATDTQYF,TGTGCCAGCAACCAACCCGGGACAGGTGCTACAGATACGCAGTATTTT
TRBV19,-,-,TRBJ2-1,CASSIAGARESNEQFF,TGTGCCAGTAGTATAGCAGGGGCTAGGGAAAGCAATGAGCAGTTCTTC
TRBV28,once,TRBD2,TRBJ2-3,CASSLAGEVTDTRYF,TGTGCCAGCAGTCTAGCGGGGGAAGTCACAGATACGCGGTATTTT
TRBV6-1,once,-,TRBJ2-2,CATHRWRDTGELFF,TGTGCCACCCATCGGTGGCGAGACACCGGGGAGCTGTTTTTT
TRBV5-4,few,-,TRBJ1-6,CVSRSTSSYNSPLHF,TGTGTCAGCAGATCGACTAGCTCCTATAATTCACCCCTCCACTTT
TRBV18,many,-,TRBJ1-1,CASSPPSANTEAFF,TGTGCCAGCTCACCACCTTCAGCTAACACTGAAGCTTTCTTT
TRBV20-1,many,TRBD1,TRBJ1-1,CSARPGTGRNTEAFF,TGCAGTGCTCGTCCCGGGACAGGGAGGAACACTGAAGCTTTCTTT